The clone carrying this T cell receptor beta chain has only a few counts. The antigen remains unidentified. This record belongs to a study of CD8 T cells in ankylosing spondylitis. Study results and caveats: There was a TCR beta motif, made of 7 to 9 highly homologous variants, that appeared characteristic of ankylosing spondylitis blood.

The V gene lost 6 bases and the J gene lost 1 base, with 15 bases spanning the gap. This CDR3 contains 15 residues. TCRdb processed the 5' RACE reads anew with MiXCR; each CDR3 protein has one entry. The repertoire holds hundreds of thousands of distinct CDR3 sequences, with roughly 18% as singletons. Sequences were obtained from blood, either unsorted or a sorted T cell fraction (not recorded which). The chain has TRBV12-3 or TRBV12-4 and TRBJ1-1; TRBD1 is a possible D gene (5 bases). The TCR originated in a male donor with ankylosing spondylitis. CDR3 in DNA: TGTGCCAGCAGCTCAACGGGGCGGTCGAACACTGAAGCTTTCTTT. Residues: CASSSTGRSNTEAFF.